Listed below are T cell receptor beta chains from one sample, sequenced in a study of identical twins. In TCRdb, the 5' RACE reads were re-called with MiXCR into one record per CDR3 protein. Of a few hundred thousand distinct CDR3 sequences in the sample, over 9.5% were seen once. Sequencing input: memory T cells sorted from blood. These receptors were collected from a man aged 50-59 years in good health. Both conserved end residues are part of each CDR3. The D gene is left open where the match is weak. Some rows have no size entry. The others give once, few or many, or a class for an expanded clone.

TRBJ2-5 TRBV29-1 NA TRBD2 CSVDGTIGRARETQYF TGCAGCGTTGACGGGACTATCGGGAGGGCCCGAGAGACCCAGTACTTC
TRBJ2-3 TRBV7-6 few TRBD2 CASSLGTSGPRVTQYF TGTGCCAGCAGCTTAGGGACTAGCGGGCCCCGGGTTACGCAGTATTTT
TRBJ1-2 TRBV5-1 NA NA CASSLQGWDYGYTF TGCGCCAGCAGCTTGCAGGGATGGGACTATGGCTACACCTTC
TRBJ2-7 TRBV10-3 NA TRBD2 CAISESESGRSGEQYF TGTGCCATCAGTGAGTCCGAAAGCGGGAGGTCTGGCGAGCAGTACTTC
TRBJ2-1 TRBV5-1 many NA CASSLDTYNEQFF TGCGCCAGCAGCCTTGACACCTACAATGAGCAGTTCTTC
TRBJ2-3 TRBV12-3/TRBV12-4 many NA CASSLAQDQGF TGTGCCAGCAGTTTAGCGCAAGACCAGGGTTTT
TRBJ2-5 TRBV4-3 many TRBD2 CASSQDRSGGKETQYF TGCGCCAGCAGCCAAGATCGGAGCGGGGGGAAGGAGACCCAGTACTTC
TRBJ2-1 TRBV6-2/TRBV6-3 many TRBD2 CASSWGLAKGDEQFF TGTGCCAGCAGTTGGGGACTAGCAAAAGGGGATGAGCAGTTCTTC
TRBJ2-1 TRBV7-8 many NA CASSLVRAGRNEQFF TGTGCCAGCAGCTTAGTTCGAGCGGGCCGAAATGAGCAGTTCTTC
TRBJ2-5 TRBV3-1 NA NA CASSQVLGWTETQYF TGTGCCAGCAGCCAAGTTCTGGGGTGGACAGAGACCCAGTACTTC
TRBJ1-4 TRBV20-1 many NA CSAGTNEKLFF TGCAGTGCTGGAACTAATGAAAAACTGTTTTTT
TRBJ2-7 TRBV20-1 NA TRBD2 CSAPASGRSSYEQYF TGCAGTGCCCCCGCTAGCGGGAGGTCCTCCTACGAGCAGTACTTC
TRBJ1-2 TRBV5-1 many TRBD1 CASSSTLSVGGGADGYTF TGCGCCAGCAGCTCCACACTGTCGGTTGGAGGGGGCGCAGATGGCTACACCTTC
TRBJ2-7 TRBV12-3/TRBV12-4 many TRBD2 CASSFSGRAQDEQYF TGTGCCAGCAGTTTCAGCGGGAGGGCCCAGGACGAGCAGTACTTC
TRBJ2-5 TRBV6-2/TRBV6-3 many NA CASSPWGETQYF TGTGCCAGCAGTCCTTGGGGAGAGACCCAGTACTTC
TRBJ2-3 TRBV28 few NA CASSHSPGLGTSTDTQYF TGTGCCAGCAGTCATTCTCCGGGACTGGGCACTAGCACAGATACGCAGTATTTT
TRBJ1-1 TRBV28 few NA CASSFRDSSLAFF TGTGCCAGCAGTTTCAGAGACAGTTCGTTAGCTTTCTTT
TRBJ1-1 TRBV14 NA NA CASSQQGGLEAFF TGTGCCAGCAGCCAACAGGGCGGTTTAGAAGCTTTCTTT
TRBJ1-1 TRBV20-1 many NA CSAQWMAFTEAFF TGCAGTGCCCAATGGATGGCTTTCACTGAAGCTTTCTTT
TRBJ1-6 TRBV10-3 few NA CAIADGTYNSPLHF TGTGCCATCGCGGATGGCACCTATAATTCACCCCTCCACTTT